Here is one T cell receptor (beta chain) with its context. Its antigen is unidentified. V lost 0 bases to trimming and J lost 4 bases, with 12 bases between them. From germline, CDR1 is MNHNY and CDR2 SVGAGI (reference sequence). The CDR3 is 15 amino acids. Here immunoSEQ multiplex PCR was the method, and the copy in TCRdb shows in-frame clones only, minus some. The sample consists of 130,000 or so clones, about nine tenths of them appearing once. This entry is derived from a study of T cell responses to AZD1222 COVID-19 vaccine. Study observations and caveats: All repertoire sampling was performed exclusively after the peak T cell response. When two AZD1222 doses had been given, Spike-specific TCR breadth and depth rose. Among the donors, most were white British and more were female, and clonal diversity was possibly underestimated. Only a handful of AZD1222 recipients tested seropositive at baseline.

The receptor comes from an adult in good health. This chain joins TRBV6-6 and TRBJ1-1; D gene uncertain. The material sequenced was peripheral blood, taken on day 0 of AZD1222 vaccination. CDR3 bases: TGTGCCAGCAGTTACTCGATCCTCCGGGGCACTGAAGCTTTCTTT. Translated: CASSYSILRGTEAFF.